The 29 T cell receptor beta chains reported below all come from one sample, sequenced in a study of shared clonotypes between healthy human individuals. Profiled with immunoSEQ multiplex PCR; TCRdb holds only in-frame clones, not every one. The sample has 2,500,000 or so clones, around nine tenths seen once. Sequencing was carried out using naive CD4+ T cells sorted from blood. The subset: CD45RA+ positively selected. The receptor source for this set is a man between 18 and 35 years old in good health.

The chain's CDR3 is CASSEWYTKETQYF. For the CDR3, the DNA is TGTGCCAGCAGTGAATGGTACACGAAAGAGACCCAGTACTTC. The chain links TRBV25-1 to TRBJ2-5; D ambiguous. Trimming took off 1 base at V and 3 bases at J, with 9 bases between the two ends. Germline loops: CDR1 MGHDK, CDR2 SYGVNS. This CDR3 has 14 residues.

The genes are TRBV10-3 and TRBJ1-1; D gene unclear. V shed 6 bases and J shed 5 bases, with 13 bases lying between them. The CDR3 runs to 13 residues. Germline V gene data show CDR1 as ENHRY and CDR2 as SYGVKD. CDR3 residues: CAISFRTGTEAFF. The CDR3 DNA reads as TGTGCCATCAGCTTTAGGACGGGAACTGAAGCTTTCTTT.

V is TRBV28 and J is TRBJ1-1; TRBD1 is a possible D gene (5 bases). Trimming cost V 1 base and J 0 bases, with 18 bases left between them. CDR3 length: 18 residues. From germline, CDR1 is MDHEN and CDR2 SYDVKM. The CDR3 is CASSLSEYLGTLNTEAFF. The CDR3 DNA sequence: TGTGCCAGCAGTTTATCCGAGTATCTGGGGACCTTGAACACTGAAGCTTTCTTT. The full variable domain, rest sourced from reference TRBV28 and TRBJ1-1, is DVKVTQSSRYLVKRTGEKVFLECVQDMDHENMFWYRQDPGLGLRLIYFSYDVKMKEKGDIPEGYSVSREKKERFSLILESASTNQTSMYLCASSLSEYLGTLNTEAFFGQGTRLTVV.

This CDR3 reads CASSDPVGYGYTF. DNA of the CDR3: TGTGCCAGCAGTGACCCTGTGGGCTATGGCTACACCTTC. The chain links TRBV2 to TRBJ1-2; no clear D. Trimming pared 3 bases from V and 4 bases from J, leaving 9 bases between. CDR3 length: 13 residues. In germline, CDR1 is SNHLY, CDR2 FYNNEI.

This chain joins TRBV6-5 and TRBJ1-4; no definite D call. Germline-derived CDR1 and CDR2 are MNHEY and SVGAGI. Trimming took off 5 bases at V and 5 bases at J, with 12 bases between the two ends. This CDR3 is built from 14 residues. CDR3 in amino acids: CASSIGSVNEKLFF. In DNA, the CDR3 is TGTGCCAGCAGTATCGGATCCGTAAATGAAAAACTGTTTTTT.

In this sample, this clone turned up a few times. V and J are TRBV30 and TRBJ1-5, with 9 nucleotides matching TRBD1. With V trimmed by 4 bases and J by 4 bases, 2 bases remained unmatched. The germline gives CDR1 GTSNPN, CDR2 SVGIG (reference sequence). The CDR3 has 13 residues. The CDR3 spells CAWNRGLNQPQHF. For the CDR3, the DNA is TGTGCCTGGAACAGGGGGCTTAATCAGCCCCAGCATTTT.

The V and J genes are TRBV14 and TRBJ2-7; weak D call: TRBD1 (5 bases). V was cut by 8 bases and J by 2 bases, with 7 bases left in between. This CDR3 comprises 11 residues. Germline CDR1 SGHDN, CDR2 FVKESK. The CDR3 reads CASGHTYEQYF. The CDR3 bases are TGTGCCAGCGGACACACCTACGAGCAGTACTTC.

As to this clone: The identical CDR3 is also encoded by other nucleotide sequences in the sample. The rearrangement uses TRBV5-4 and TRBJ2-7, with D unclear. Germline CDR1 and CDR2: SGHNT and YYREEE (reference sequence). The CDR3 has 15 amino acids. With 2 bases removed from V and 0 bases from J, the gap between germline ends came to 12 bases. The CDR3 DNA reads TGTGCCAGCAGCTTAACAACCGGGTCCTCCTACGAGCAGTACTTC. Translation: CASSLTTGSSYEQYF. The full variable domain, with the rest looked up from reference TRBV5-4 and TRBJ2-7, is ETGVTQSPTHLIKTRGQQVTLRCSSQSGHNTVSWYQQALGQGPQFIFQYYREEENGRGNFPPRFSGLQFPNYSSELNVNALELDDSALYLCASSLTTGSSYEQYFGPGTRLTVT.

The chain recombines TRBV6-6 with TRBJ2-7, with 11 bases matching TRBD1. Germline V gene data show CDR1 as MNHNY and CDR2 as SVGAGI (reference sequence). J lost 2 bases, V lost 6 bases, and 6 bases had no gene match. This CDR3 spans 15 amino acids. The CDR3 sequence is CASREGGQGAYEQYF. The CDR3 DNA follows: TGTGCCAGCAGGGAAGGGGGACAGGGGGCCTACGAGCAGTACTTC.

V is TRBV5-4 and J is TRBJ2-5, with 9 bases identical to TRBD2. The J call is uncertain, as TRBJ2-7 better fits the DNA end. CDR1 and CDR2 from the germline V gene are SGHNT and YYREEE (reference sequence). This CDR3 is built from 14 residues. The CDR3 nucleotides read TGTGCCAGCAGCGGCGGCGGGGGGGCCTACGAGCAGTACTTC. Residues: CASSGGGGAYEQYF.

This chain links TRBV2 with TRBJ2-7; TRBD1 matches 8 bases. Germline lookup yields CDR1 SNHLY and CDR2 FYNNEI. Trimming took 5 bases from V and 7 from J; bases not matched to a gene: 10. The CDR3 has 14 residues. CDR3 in DNA: TGTGCCAGCAGTCCTCTCCTCACAGGGGGTGAGCAGTACTTC. Translation gives CASSPLLTGGEQYF.

A word on this clone: In the same sample, other DNA sequences code for this CDR3. The chain combines TRBV28 with TRBJ1-2; no firm D call. V shed 5 bases and J shed 0 bases, with 1 base lying between them. The length of the CDR3 is 11 residues. Germline V gene sequence: CDR1 MDHEN, CDR2 SYDVKM. CDR3 amino acids: CASSTNYGYTF. Written as DNA, the CDR3 is TGTGCCAGCAGTACTAACTATGGCTACACCTTC.

CDR3: CASSWGGSGKNEQFF. CDR3 coding DNA: TGTGCCAGCAGCTGGGGGGGGAGCGGGAAGAATGAGCAGTTCTTC. The V gene is TRBV5-4, the J gene TRBJ2-1; 7 nucleotides align to TRBD2. The CDR3 is made up of 15 amino acids. V was pared by 3 bases and J by 7 bases, with 10 bases of the junction left unmatched. Germline CDR1 is SGHNT and CDR2 is YYREEE (reference sequence).

The chain is built from TRBV5-6 and TRBJ1-3, with D hard to call. The CDR3 has 14 residues. Trimming took 6 bases from V and 1 from J, leaving 11 bases between them. CDR1 SGHDT and CDR2 YYEEEE come from the germline V gene. The CDR3 DNA reads as TGTGCCAGCACCAAGCGGGTTTCTGGAAACACCATATATTTT. Its protein is CASTKRVSGNTIYF.

This clone was recorded once. This rearrangement joins TRBV7-3 to TRBJ1-2; possibly TRBD1 for D (6 bases). The CDR3 has 14 residues. Trimming pared 5 bases from V and 2 bases from J, leaving 12 bases between. Germline assignment: CDR1 SGHTA and CDR2 FQGTGA. The CDR3, as DNA: TGTGCCAGCAGCCCGGGACATCAGAACTATGGCTACACCTTC. The encoded protein is CASSPGHQNYGYTF. Combining the CDR3 with reference TRBV7-3 and TRBJ1-2 gives the whole variable domain GAGVSQTPSNKVTEKGKYVELRCDPISGHTALYWYRQSLGQGPEFLIYFQGTGAADDSGLPNDRFFAVRPEGSVSTLKIQRTERGDSAVYLCASSPGHQNYGYTFGSGTRLTVV.

This clone came up once. This chain joins TRBV7-8 and TRBJ2-3, with unresolved D. V lost 2 bases and J lost 4, with 10 bases in between. Germline-derived CDR1 and CDR2 are SGHVS and FQNEAQ. The CDR3 loop spans 14 amino acids. The CDR3 nucleotides read TGTGCCAGCAGCTTATACAGTCAGGCAGATACGCAGTATTTT. Encoded protein: CASSLYSQADTQYF. Full variable domain (rest looked up from reference TRBV7-8 and TRBJ2-3): GAGVSQSPRYKVAKRGQDVALRCDPISGHVSLFWYQQALGQGPEFLTYFQNEAQLDKSGLPSDRFFAERPEGSVSTLKIQRTQQEDSAVYLCASSLYSQADTQYFGPGTRLTVL.

The V and J genes are TRBV19 and TRBJ2-5; 10 bases agree with TRBD2. The CDR3 has 16 residues. Germline V lookup: CDR1 LNHDA, CDR2 SQIVND (reference sequence). The V segment lost 2 bases and the J segment 5 bases; nucleotides outside the gene matches: 8. The CDR3 nucleotides read TGTGCCAGTAGTATACCTAGCGGGAGCGGCGGGGAGACCCAGTACTTC. This gives the protein CASSIPSGSGGETQYF.

A note on this clone: This sample includes further DNA sequences coding for the same CDR3. This chain connects TRBV28 to TRBJ1-1, with 11 nucleotides matching TRBD1. The junction had 0 bases not matched to a gene; V was cut back by 6 bases and J by 3 bases. This CDR3 has 13 residues. Looked up from germline, CDR1 is MDHEN and CDR2 is SYDVKM. CDR3 DNA: TGTGCCAGCAGGGGACAGGGGGACACTGAAGCTTTCTTT. It translates to CASRGQGDTEAFF.

V and J are TRBV4-1 and TRBJ2-7; 10 nucleotides align to TRBD1. Germline CDR1 reads MGHRA; CDR2 reads YSYEKL. Trimming took 1 base from V and 5 from J; bases not matched to a gene: 11. The CDR3 spans 17 residues. This CDR3 reads CASSQVYRTGGRDEQYF. The CDR3 region has the DNA TGCGCCAGCAGCCAAGTATACCGGACAGGGGGTAGAGACGAGCAGTACTTC.

The chain carries TRBV7-2 and TRBJ2-2; TRBD2 matches at 12 bases. The CDR3 has 18 amino acids. After removal of 4 bases from V and 6 bases from J, the junction contained 12 bases not matched to a gene. The germline V gene has CDR1 SGHTA and CDR2 FQGNSA. The CDR3 region is CASSSTVLAGGAPGELFF. The DNA of the CDR3 is TGTGCCAGCAGCTCGACGGTGCTAGCGGGAGGGGCACCCGGGGAGCTGTTTTTT.

The chain recombines TRBV4-3 with TRBJ1-1; D may be TRBD1 (6 bases). V lost 2 bases, J lost 1 base, and 11 bases lay in between. This CDR3 contains 15 residues. Germline V gene data show CDR1 as LGHNA and CDR2 as YSLEER. Here the CDR3 reads CASSQIPGANTEAFF. The CDR3 nucleotides read TGCGCCAGCAGCCAAATCCCGGGGGCGAACACTGAAGCTTTCTTT.

The gene calls are TRBV6-1 and TRBJ1-1, with TRBD1 as a possible D gene (5 bases). The V and J ends lost 4 bases and 1 base respectively, with 13 bases between them. Looked up from germline, CDR1 is MNHNS and CDR2 is SASEGT. The CDR3 runs 15 residues. The CDR3, as DNA: TGTGCCAGCAGTGGTCCCGGGACGGCGAACACTGAAGCTTTCTTT. Translation: CASSGPGTANTEAFF.

This chain connects TRBV10-1 to TRBJ2-1; 12 bases map to TRBD2. V lost 10 bases and J lost 5; bases outside the gene matches: 18. The CDR3 runs to 18 residues. CDR1 is WNHNN and CDR2 is SYGVQD in the germline V gene (reference sequence). The CDR3 here is CATEPSSPSGGANNEQFF. CDR3 nucleotides: TGCGCCACGGAACCCTCCTCACCTAGCGGGGGGGCAAACAATGAGCAGTTCTTC.

The CDR3 coding sequence is TGTGCCAGCAGCTTACTGATCAGAAGAAATGAAAAACTGTTTTTT. As protein: CASSLLIRRNEKLFF. The gene calls are TRBV11-2 and TRBJ1-4; D gene uncertain. V lost 2 bases and J lost 5, with 12 bases in between. Per the germline V gene, CDR1 is SGHAT and CDR2 is FQNNGV. The CDR3 sequence is 15 residues long.

V and J are TRBV28 and TRBJ1-6; 7 nucleotides align to TRBD1. This CDR3 spans 14 amino acids. Trimming cost V 7 bases and J 5 bases; bases outside gene matches: 5. CDR1 MDHEN and CDR2 SYDVKM come from the germline V gene. CDR3 loop: CASKGGMDNSPLHF. DNA for the CDR3: TGTGCCAGCAAAGGGGGCATGGATAATTCACCCCTCCACTTT.

V usage is TRBV13 and J usage is TRBJ2-7, with TRBD1 matching 7 bases. Per germline, CDR1 PRHDT and CDR2 FYEKMQ (reference sequence). With V trimmed by 0 bases and J by 6 bases, 14 bases remained unmatched. The CDR3 length is 17 residues. This CDR3 is CASSLGLGDRVSAEQYF. CDR3 DNA: TGTGCCAGCAGCTTAGGCTTAGGCGACAGGGTTTCCGCCGAGCAGTACTTC.

In nucleotides, the CDR3 is TGTGCCACGGGCCGGGGGCGCGACACCGGGGAGCTGTTTTTT. As protein: CATGRGRDTGELFF. The rearrangement links TRBV6-5 to TRBJ2-2, with D perhaps matching TRBD1 or TRBD2 (6 bases each). Between the trimmed V and J ends, which lost 10 bases and 3 bases, there was a span of 15 bases. In germline, CDR1 is MNHEY, CDR2 SVGAGI. The CDR3 is made up of 14 amino acids.

The genes are TRBV10-3 and TRBJ1-5; 7 bases align to TRBD1. The germline gives CDR1 ENHRY, CDR2 SYGVKD. Losses at the gene ends were 9 bases for V and 1 base for J; bases not matched to a gene: 12. This CDR3 region has 16 residues. CDR3 loop: CAIGSGTDLSNQPQHF. The CDR3 DNA is TGTGCCATTGGTTCCGGGACAGATTTGAGCAATCAGCCCCAGCATTTT.

A remark on this clone: The identical CDR3 is also encoded by other nucleotide sequences in the sample. This sequence joins TRBV27 and TRBJ1-6; 7 positions match TRBD1. This CDR3 spans 14 amino acids. Trimming cost V 4 bases and J 7 bases; bases outside gene matches: 4. Germline loops: CDR1 MNHEY, CDR2 SMNVEV (reference sequence). The CDR3 spells CASSSGQSNSPLHF. CDR3 nucleotides: TGTGCCAGCAGTTCGGGACAGTCCAATTCACCCCTCCACTTT.